One and the same sample provided the 11 T cell receptor beta chains below, sequenced in a study of blood T cell repertoires in COVID-19. TCRdb's copy holds only in-frame clones and misses some; the assay was immunoSEQ multiplex PCR. The sample lists roughly 250,000 clones, about 89% occurring once. Sample: peripheral blood. The receptor source for this set is a middle-aged man who had recovered from COVID-19.

This clone was seen only a few times. This chain links TRBV9 with TRBJ2-2; D is possibly TRBD2 (5 bases). Trimming stripped 3 bases from V and 7 bases from J, with 13 bases between. The length of the CDR3 is 14 residues. Germline V gene lookup returns CDR1 SGDLS and CDR2 YYNGEE. CDR3 sequence: CASSDLAADGELFF. The CDR3 nucleotides read TGTGCCAGCAGCGATCTAGCTGCGGACGGGGAGCTGTTTTTT.

The chain joins TRBV2 to TRBJ2-1; TRBD2 matches 11 bases. The CDR3 runs to 15 residues. In germline, CDR1 is SNHLY, CDR2 FYNNEI. The V segment lost 6 bases and the J segment 7 bases; nucleotides outside the gene matches: 8. This CDR3 is CASSRTSGSGNEQFF. The CDR3 region has the DNA TGTGCCAGCAGCCGAACTAGCGGGAGTGGGAATGAGCAGTTCTTC.

The V call is TRBV19, the J call TRBJ2-5; D might be TRBD1 (6 bases). The V end lost 6 bases, the J end lost 2 bases, and 10 bases lay between the germline ends. This CDR3 contains 13 residues. The germline V gene encodes CDR1 LNHDA and CDR2 SQIVND (reference sequence). The CDR3 loop reads CASRLRGQETQYF. CDR3 in DNA: TGTGCCAGTAGGCTCAGGGGACAAGAGACCCAGTACTTC.

J is TRBJ1-2 and V is TRBV7-8; 8 bases are a match to TRBD1. J gave up 8 bases and V 1 base, and 3 bases lay outside the gene matches. The CDR3 totals 13 residues. Germline CDR1 reads SGHVS; CDR2 reads FQNEAQ. In nucleotides, the CDR3 is TGTGCCAGCAGCTTAGAGGGACAGGACGGCTACACCTTC. It codes for CASSLEGQDGYTF.

For this clone: Distinct nucleotide sequences in the sample also encode this CDR3. The chain combines TRBV7-2 with TRBJ2-7; D uncertain. Germline CDR1 SGHTA, CDR2 FQGNSA. With 2 bases removed from V and 4 bases from J, the gap between germline ends came to 12 bases. This CDR3 is built from 14 residues. CDR3 in amino acids: CASSLLGGGYEQYF. In nucleotides, the CDR3 is TGTGCCAGCAGCTTACTCGGCGGCGGTTACGAGCAGTACTTC. The variable domain in full, with the rest retrieved from reference TRBV7-2 and TRBJ2-7, is GAGVSQSPSNKVTEKGKDVELRCDPISGHTALYWYRQSLGQGLEFLIYFQGNSAPDKSGLPSDRFSAERTGGSVSTLTIQRTQQEDSAVYLCASSLLGGGYEQYFGPGTRLTVT.

The rearrangement links TRBV12-5 to TRBJ2-3; D possibly corresponds to TRBD1 (5 bases). The V gene's germline CDR1 is LGHNT and CDR2 FRNRAP. This CDR3 has 16 residues. The V and J ends lost 7 bases and 4 bases respectively, with 21 bases between them. The CDR3 here is CASALVLGLGSDTQYF. The CDR3 nucleotides read TGTGCTAGTGCCTTAGTTCTGGGGCTAGGGTCAGATACGCAGTATTTT.

V and J are TRBV7-8 and TRBJ2-1, with 10 bases identical to TRBD2. CDR3 length: 15 residues. V lost 5 bases, J lost 0 bases, and 1 base stayed unmatched. Germline V gene data show CDR1 as SGHVS and CDR2 as FQNEAQ. This chain's CDR3 is CASSPSGGSYNEQFF. As DNA, the CDR3 is TGTGCCAGCAGCCCTAGCGGGGGCTCCTACAATGAGCAGTTCTTC. Drawing the rest from reference TRBV7-8 and TRBJ2-1, the complete variable domain is GAGVSQSPRYKVAKRGQDVALRCDPISGHVSLFWYQQALGQGPEFLTYFQNEAQLDKSGLPSDRFFAERPEGSVSTLKIQRTQQEDSAVYLCASSPSGGSYNEQFFGPGTRLTVL.

The chain joins TRBV7-2 to TRBJ1-4; D call uncertain. This CDR3 is built from 14 residues. Germline CDR1 is SGHTA and CDR2 is FQGNSA. Trimming stripped 3 bases from V and 5 bases from J, with 10 bases between. The CDR3 loop reads CASSFGGLNEKLFF. The CDR3 DNA follows: TGTGCCAGCAGCTTCGGAGGATTAAATGAAAAACTGTTTTTT.

This clone was seen a few times. The chain combines TRBV5-1 with TRBJ2-1, with TRBD1 as a possible D gene (6 bases). The CDR3 has 13 amino acids. Germline loops: CDR1 SGHRS, CDR2 YFSETQ. V was pared by 2 bases and J by 12 bases, with 15 bases between. The CDR3, as DNA: TGCGCCAGCAGCTTCGGGGACACCATGGGGCAGTTCTTC. This sequence encodes CASSFGDTMGQFF.

The chain has TRBV9 and TRBJ2-3, with 10 positions matching TRBD2. Germline CDR1 SGDLS, CDR2 YYNGEE. The V gene end was trimmed by 3 bases and the J gene end by 2 bases; junction bases not matched to a gene: 15. This CDR3 region has 19 residues. CDR3 DNA: TGTGCCAGCAGCGCCCCGGGACTAGCGCCCCAAGGAGCCACAGATACGCAGTATTTT. This sequence encodes CASSAPGLAPQGATDTQYF.

The CDR3 region is CAISESSGTMNTEAFF. CDR3 nucleotide sequence: TGTGCCATCAGTGAGTCTTCAGGAACAATGAACACTGAAGCTTTCTTT. The chain is built from TRBV10-3 and TRBJ1-1; D is unclear. Trimming removed 0 bases from V and 0 bases from J, with 11 bases in between. CDR1 ENHRY and CDR2 SYGVKD come from the germline V gene. The CDR3 spans 16 residues.